These T cell receptor beta chains were read from a single sample in a study of shared clonotypes between healthy human individuals. Profiled with immunoSEQ multiplex PCR; TCRdb holds only in-frame clones, not every one. The sample comprises just over 2,000,000 clones, over 85% of which are singletons, and roughly 1% rests with the top ten. The source material was naive CD8+ T cells sorted from blood. Receptors were obtained from a man aged 18 to 30 in good health. CDR3s include the opening cysteine and the closing phenylalanine or tryptophan. Each record gives: D gene, clone size, J gene, V gene, CDR3 protein, CDR3 DNA. A D gene is named only where the DNA matches it firmly. Clone size appears in some rows only: once, few, many, or a class for an expanded clone.

D: -
size: once
J: TRBJ2-3
V: TRBV9
CDR3: CASRDAGKETDTQYF
DNA: TGTGCCAGCAGGGACGCCGGGAAAGAGACAGATACGCAGTATTTT

D: TRBD2
size: -
J: TRBJ2-1
V: TRBV27
CDR3: CASSRILAGYTVDKQFF
DNA: TGTGCCAGCAGTCGAATACTAGCGGGATATACTGTCGATAAGCAGTTCTTC

D: TRBD2
size: -
J: TRBJ2-7
V: TRBV7-9
CDR3: CASSSQRTSGRAGEQYF
DNA: TGTGCCAGCAGCTCCCAACGGACTAGCGGGAGGGCCGGAGAGCAGTACTTC

D: TRBD2
size: -
J: TRBJ2-3
V: TRBV11-2
CDR3: CASSSGLAGGPDTQYF
DNA: TGTGCCAGCAGCTCCGGACTAGCGGGGGGGCCTGATACGCAGTATTTT

D: -
size: -
J: TRBJ2-2
V: TRBV15
CDR3: CATSRDKAAGWTGELFF
DNA: TGTGCCACCAGCAGAGATAAGGCGGCAGGGTGGACCGGGGAGCTGTTTTTT

D: -
size: -
J: TRBJ2-7
V: TRBV2
CDR3: CASSDPGSYEQYF
DNA: TGTGCCAGCAGTGACCCGGGATCCTACGAGCAGTACTTC

D: TRBD2
size: -
J: TRBJ2-1
V: TRBV4-1
CDR3: CASSHASGGYNEQFF
DNA: TGCGCCAGCAGCCATGCAAGCGGGGGGTACAATGAGCAGTTCTTC

D: TRBD2
size: once
J: TRBJ2-3
V: TRBV7-2
CDR3: CASSLSELAGYTDTQYF
DNA: TGTGCCAGCAGCTTAAGTGAACTAGCGGGCTACACAGATACGCAGTATTTT

D: TRBD1
size: once
J: TRBJ1-1
V: TRBV27
CDR3: CASRAGTGGLLGTEAFF
DNA: TGTGCCAGCAGGGCCGGGACAGGGGGCTTATTGGGCACTGAAGCTTTCTTT

D: TRBD1
size: -
J: TRBJ1-6
V: TRBV30
CDR3: CAWRRTGASYNSPLHF
DNA: TGTGCCTGGAGACGGACAGGGGCGTCCTATAATTCACCCCTCCACTTT

D: -
size: -
J: TRBJ2-1
V: TRBV5-1
CDR3: CASSPMDGSYNEQFF
DNA: TGCGCCAGCAGCCCAATGGACGGATCCTACAATGAGCAGTTCTTC

D: TRBD1
size: -
J: TRBJ1-3
V: TRBV30
CDR3: CAWSGGQGGSGNTIYF
DNA: TGTGCCTGGAGTGGAGGACAGGGAGGATCTGGAAACACCATATATTTT

D: TRBD2
size: few
J: TRBJ2-7
V: TRBV27
CDR3: CASSFSSGSSYEQYF
DNA: TGTGCCAGCAGCTTCTCTAGCGGATCCTCCTACGAGCAGTACTTC

D: -
size: -
J: TRBJ2-7
V: TRBV7-8
CDR3: CASSLGDYEQYF
DNA: TGTGCCAGCAGCTTAGGGGATTACGAGCAGTACTTC

D: -
size: -
J: TRBJ2-7
V: TRBV7-7
CDR3: CASSFRVGYEQYF
DNA: TGTGCTAGCAGCTTCAGGGTTGGCTACGAGCAGTACTTC

D: -
size: -
J: TRBJ2-3
V: TRBV6-5
CDR3: CASSYSVGSTDTQYF
DNA: TGTGCCAGCAGTTACTCGGTGGGTTCCACAGATACGCAGTATTTT

D: -
size: -
J: TRBJ1-6
V: TRBV4-1
CDR3: CASSHLTLRDSPLHF
DNA: TGCGCCAGCAGCCACCTCACTCTTAGGGATTCACCCCTCCACTTT